A selection of T cell receptor beta chains follows, all from one sample in a study of shared clonotypes between healthy human individuals. TCRdb's copy holds only in-frame clones and misses some; the assay was immunoSEQ multiplex PCR. The sample has 1.5 million to 2.5 million clones, about 95% seen once. Sequencing input: naive CD8+ T cells sorted from blood. All receptors derive from a man between 18 and 29 years old in good health. Each CDR3 is given with its conserved first and last residue.

V gene | CDR3 protein
TRBV2 | CASTTTGEGNSPLHF
TRBV9 | CASSPSGTSGSGELFF
TRBV6-6 | CASSYAYNEQFF
TRBV4-1 | CASSQDRFTDTQYF
TRBV25-1 | CASSSHPSTGAYGYTF
TRBV7-9 | CASSTGGGPDGLEQYF
TRBV27 | CASSLDGAGGETQYF
TRBV11-3 | CASSPTGEAGANVLTF
TRBV7-9 | CASSPGGDTEAFF
TRBV4-1 | CASSQVQGNTEAFF
TRBV10-3 | CAISGLAGDYEQYF
TRBV27 | CASSTSGLSFRQYF
TRBV6-5 | CASSWGFANTGELFF
TRBV13 | CASSLGRSETQYF
TRBV7-9 | CAPGVLAAYGYTF
TRBV4-1 | CASSQGRGYTEAFF
TRBV9 | CASSVGTEETQYF
TRBV6-5 | CASRLLAVGYNEQFF
TRBV4-3 | CASSPGWGAHQPQHF
TRBV10-1 | CARRGSNQPQHF
TRBV6-6 | CASSLAGNPSQYF
TRBV30 | CAWNKGQGINEQFF
TRBV13 | CASSLATTSGYNEQFF
TRBV6-1 | CASSADRSSGNTIYF
TRBV7-9 | CASSYRQGEASGNTIYF
TRBV28 | CASSFSTGTDFQETQYF
TRBV7-9 | CASSSRDLDNEQFF
TRBV28 | CASSPAGTGMWETQYF
TRBV25-1 | CASSVAGLNTEAFF
TRBV28 | CASRPLNNEQFF
TRBV6-1 | CASSEGEYYEQYF
TRBV9 | CASSLRTGVDEKLFF
TRBV5-5 | CASSLGLNTEAFF
TRBV9 | CASSDGGREGSYEQYF
TRBV4-1 | CASSQGGVPEREKLFF
TRBV5-6 | CASSSGPWEQYF
TRBV18 | CASSPEEQYF
TRBV4-1 | CASSQRSGVEQYF
TRBV5-4 | CASTPTDTDTQYF
TRBV30 | CAWMGASTEAFF
TRBV10-2 | CASRGYGEQYF
TRBV25-1 | CASSGDTSPPGELFF
TRBV7-6 | CASSPDTEAFF
TRBV4-3 | CASSQVYEREFPADEQYF
TRBV6-5 | CASSYLQGAGYTF
TRBV11-2 | CASSLDAEWGALYEQYF
TRBV21-1 | CASTKHRVGTEAFF
TRBV5-4 | CASSLQDSEQYF
TRBV7-2 | CASSPGAMTNEKLFF
TRBV7-9 | CASSLEREGYGYTF
TRBV11-2 | CASSASSGSLYEQYF
TRBV13 | CASSSGYEQYF
TRBV7-2 | CASSPEGASDTQYF
TRBV30 | CAWGQGISYNEQFF
TRBV4-1 | CASSQAAGRNTEAFF
TRBV19 | CASSIELASPLHF